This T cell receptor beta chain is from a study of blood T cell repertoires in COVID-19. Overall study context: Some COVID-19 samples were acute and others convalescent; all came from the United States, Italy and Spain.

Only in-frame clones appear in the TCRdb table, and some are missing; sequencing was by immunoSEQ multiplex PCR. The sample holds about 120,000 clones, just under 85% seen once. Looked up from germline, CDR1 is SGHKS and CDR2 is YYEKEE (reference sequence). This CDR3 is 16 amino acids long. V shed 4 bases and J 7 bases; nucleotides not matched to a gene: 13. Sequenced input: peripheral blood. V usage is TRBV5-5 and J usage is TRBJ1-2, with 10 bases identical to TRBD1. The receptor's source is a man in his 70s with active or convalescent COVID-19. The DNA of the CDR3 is TGTGCCAGCAGCCGGACCGGGACAGGGGATACGGCTGGCTACACCTTC. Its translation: CASSRTGTGDTAGYTF.